The entry that follows covers one T cell receptor (beta chain) sequence. Its antigen is unknown. With 6 bases clipped from V and 2 bases from J, the junction kept 7 bases outside the gene matches. Germline CDR1 and CDR2: SNHLY and FYNNEI. This CDR3 is built from 14 residues. Peripheral blood came from all dose cohorts at three timepoints. Libraries were prepared by immunoSEQ multiplex PCR; TCRdb keeps only in-frame clonotypes and omits some of them. The sample holds over 9,000 clones; roughly 64% are singletons and the top ten take roughly a quarter. These data come from a study of OX40 agonist ivuxolimab in advanced cancers. Study information: Patients took ivuxolimab, an agonistic anti-OX40 (CD134) antibody.

Study-level points and caveats: The authors also found low normalized T-cell clonal expansion in some nonresponders. Both CD4+ and CD8+ T cell populations in blood had undergone clonal expansion by week 6 at 0.1 to 3.0 mg/kg.

This chain uses TRBV2 with TRBJ2-7, with TRBD1 matching over 7 bases. Source: CD4+ or CD8+ T cells sorted from blood, taken in a trial of the OX40 agonist ivuxolimab. The receptor was isolated from an adult with an advanced solid tumor such as melanoma, head and neck, liver or kidney cancer. The CDR3 loop reads CASSLAGTAYEQYF. CDR3 bases: TGTGCCAGCAGCTTAGCTGGGACAGCCTACGAGCAGTACTTC.